Following are 4 T cell receptor beta chains from one sample sequenced in a study of response to subunit inactivated influenza vaccine. Each CDR3 protein is one row after TCRdb ran MiXCR on the RT-PCR reads. This sample has roughly 780,000 distinct CDR3 sequences, with about 18% found just once. The sequencing used PBMCs from blood, collected approximately 5 days after vaccination. The receptors stem from a man between 45 and 60 years old who received an inactivated influenza vaccine.

In this sample, this clonotype turned up a few times. The V gene is TRBV15, the J gene TRBJ2-1; D ambiguous. Trimming shortened V by 1 base and J by 7 bases, and 17 bases separated the two germline ends. The length of the CDR3 is 16 residues. Germline values: CDR1 LNHNV, CDR2 YYDKDF (reference sequence). In DNA form, the CDR3 reads TGTGCCACCAGCAGAGCGGAGACCTGGATGGGGAATGAGCAGTTCTTC. Its translation is CATSRAETWMGNEQFF. Full variable domain (missing parts from reference TRBV15 and TRBJ2-1): DAMVIQNPRYQVTQFGKPVTLSCSQTLNHNVMYWYQQKSSQAPKLLFHYYDKDFNNEADTPDNFQSRRPNTSFCFLDIRSPGLGDTAMYLCATSRAETWMGNEQFFGPGTRLTVL.

The V and J genes are TRBV18 and TRBJ2-1, with D uncertain. Germline V CDR1 and CDR2: KGHSH, LQKENI. This CDR3 spans 13 amino acids. Trimming removed 2 bases at V and 10 bases at J, with 12 bases between. CDR3 loop: CASSPTALGEQFF. The CDR3 coding sequence is TGTGCCAGCTCACCAACGGCATTGGGAGAGCAGTTCTTC.

V and J are TRBV5-5 and TRBJ2-1, with D maybe TRBD2 (6 bases). Germline V lookup: CDR1 SGHKS, CDR2 YYEKEE (reference sequence). CDR3 size: 14 residues. V dropped 4 bases and J dropped 7 bases, with 15 bases sitting between them. DNA of the CDR3: TGTGCCAGCAGCACTCCGGGACTGGGAAATGAGCAGTTCTTC. It codes for CASSTPGLGNEQFF.

This clonotype was recorded only once. The chain is built from TRBV6-2 or TRBV6-3 and TRBJ2-5, with a tentative D call TRBD2 (6 bases). The germline gives CDR1 MNHEY, CDR2 SVGEGT. The CDR3 runs 13 residues. V lost 4 bases, J lost 10 bases, and 16 bases lay in between. Written as DNA, the CDR3 is TGTGCCAGCAGTTTCCTCCCGGGGGAGGTCCAGTACTTC. Its protein is CASSFLPGEVQYF.